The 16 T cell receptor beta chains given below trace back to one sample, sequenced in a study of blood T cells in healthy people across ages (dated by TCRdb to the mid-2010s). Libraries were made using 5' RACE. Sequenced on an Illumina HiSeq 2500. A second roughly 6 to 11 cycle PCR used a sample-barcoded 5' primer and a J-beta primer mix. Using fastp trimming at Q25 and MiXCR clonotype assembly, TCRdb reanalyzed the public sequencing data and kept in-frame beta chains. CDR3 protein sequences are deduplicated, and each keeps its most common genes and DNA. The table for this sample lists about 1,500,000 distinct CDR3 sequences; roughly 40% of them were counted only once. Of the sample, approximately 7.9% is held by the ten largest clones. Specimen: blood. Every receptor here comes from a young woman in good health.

CDR3 sequence: CASSVPQGAHYGYTF. The CDR3 DNA follows: TGTGCCAGCAGCGTACCACAGGGGGCACACTATGGCTACACCTTC. This rearrangement joins TRBV9 to TRBJ1-2; 9 nucleotides match TRBD1. Per germline, CDR1 SGDLS and CDR2 YYNGEE. The CDR3 covers 15 residues. V trimming: 1 base; J trimming: 3 bases; junction bases outside the gene matches: 4.

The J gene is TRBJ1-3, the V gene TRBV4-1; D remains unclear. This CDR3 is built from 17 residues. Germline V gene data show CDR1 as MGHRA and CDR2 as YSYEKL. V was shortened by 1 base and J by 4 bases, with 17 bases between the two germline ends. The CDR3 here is CASSQGAAGQVGNTIYF. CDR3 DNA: TGCGCCAGCAGCCAAGGGGCGGCAGGCCAAGTGGGAAACACCATATATTTT.

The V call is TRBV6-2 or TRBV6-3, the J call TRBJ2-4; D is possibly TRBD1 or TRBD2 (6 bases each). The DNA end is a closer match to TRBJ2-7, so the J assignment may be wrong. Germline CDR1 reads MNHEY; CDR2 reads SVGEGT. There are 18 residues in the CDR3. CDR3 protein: CASSYPEGGPRDTYEQYF. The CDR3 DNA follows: TGTGCCAGCAGTTACCCGGAAGGGGGGCCAAGGGATACCTACGAGCAGTACTTC.

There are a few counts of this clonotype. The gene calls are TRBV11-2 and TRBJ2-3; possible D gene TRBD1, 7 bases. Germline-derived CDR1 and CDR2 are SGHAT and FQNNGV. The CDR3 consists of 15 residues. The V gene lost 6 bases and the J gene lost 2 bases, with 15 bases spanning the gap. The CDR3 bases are TGTGCCAGCAGGTACCCCAGGGGGGACACAGATACGCAGTATTTT. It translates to CASRYPRGDTDTQYF.

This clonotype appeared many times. CDR3 sequence: CASRGRSSYNEQFF. CDR3 in DNA: TGTGCCAGCAGGGGCAGGAGCTCCTACAATGAGCAGTTCTTC. This rearrangement joins TRBV2 to TRBJ2-1, with D unresolved. V was trimmed by 6 bases and J by 0 bases, leaving 9 bases between them. Germline V gives CDR1 SNHLY, CDR2 FYNNEI. The CDR3 has 14 residues.

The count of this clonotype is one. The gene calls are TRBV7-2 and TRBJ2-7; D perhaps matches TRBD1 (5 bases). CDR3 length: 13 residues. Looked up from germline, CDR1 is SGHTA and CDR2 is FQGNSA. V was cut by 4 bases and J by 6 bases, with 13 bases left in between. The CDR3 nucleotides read TGTGCCAGCAGCTCAAATTCAGGGCGCGAGCAGTACTTC. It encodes CASSSNSGREQYF.

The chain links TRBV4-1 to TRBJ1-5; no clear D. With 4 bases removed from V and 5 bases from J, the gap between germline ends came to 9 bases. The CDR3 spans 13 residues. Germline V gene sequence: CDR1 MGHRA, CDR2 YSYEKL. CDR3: CASSPTQDQPQHF. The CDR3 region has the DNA TGCGCCAGCAGCCCCACACAAGATCAGCCCCAGCATTTT.

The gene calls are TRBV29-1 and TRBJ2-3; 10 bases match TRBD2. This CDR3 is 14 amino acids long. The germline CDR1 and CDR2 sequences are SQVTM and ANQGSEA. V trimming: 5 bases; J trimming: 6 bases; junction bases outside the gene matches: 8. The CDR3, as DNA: TGCAGCGTTCCCCTAGCGGGGGCCCCTGATACGCAGTATTTT. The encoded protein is CSVPLAGAPDTQYF.

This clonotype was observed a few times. The CDR3 region has the DNA TGTGCCAGCAGCTTAATGGCCTCAGATACGCAGTATTTT. Protein: CASSLMASDTQYF. The V call is TRBV7-3, the J call TRBJ2-3, with D uncertain. The V gene lost 1 base and the J gene lost 4 bases, with 6 bases spanning the gap. CDR1 and CDR2 (germline): SGHTA, FQGTGA. There are 13 residues in the CDR3.

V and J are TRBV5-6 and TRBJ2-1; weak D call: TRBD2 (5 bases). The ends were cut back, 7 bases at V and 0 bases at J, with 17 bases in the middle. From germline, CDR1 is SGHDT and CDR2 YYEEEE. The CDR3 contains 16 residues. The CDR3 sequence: CASERAALSSYNEQFF. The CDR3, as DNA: TGTGCCAGCGAGAGGGCGGCCCTCAGCTCCTACAATGAGCAGTTCTTC.

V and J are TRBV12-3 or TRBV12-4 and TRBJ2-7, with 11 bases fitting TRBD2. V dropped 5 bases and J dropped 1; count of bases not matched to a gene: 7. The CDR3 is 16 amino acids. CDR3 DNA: TGTGCCAGCAGTGGACGCCGACTAGCGGGGTCCTACGAGCAGTACTTC. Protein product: CASSGRRLAGSYEQYF.

The CDR3 is CASSPGTSGRLSYNEQFF. CDR3 nucleotide sequence: TGTGCCAGCAGCCCCGGGACTAGCGGCCGCCTATCCTACAATGAGCAGTTCTTC. This chain links TRBV7-6 with TRBJ2-1, with 11 bases matching TRBD2. Germline lookup yields CDR1 SGHVS and CDR2 FNYEAQ. There are 18 residues in the CDR3. V was clipped by 5 bases and J by 1 base; unmatched bases: 10.

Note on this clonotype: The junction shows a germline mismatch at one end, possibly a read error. The CDR3 reads CANSYGGSGGETQYF. The CDR3 bases are TGTGCCAACAGTTACGGGGGTTCGGGGGGGGAGACCCAGTACTTC. The gene calls are TRBV6-5 and TRBJ2-7; TRBD2 aligns across 8 bases. The end of the DNA aligns better with TRBJ2-5, so the J call may be wrong. CDR1 and CDR2 from the germline V gene are MNHEY and SVGAGI. CDR3 size: 15 residues.

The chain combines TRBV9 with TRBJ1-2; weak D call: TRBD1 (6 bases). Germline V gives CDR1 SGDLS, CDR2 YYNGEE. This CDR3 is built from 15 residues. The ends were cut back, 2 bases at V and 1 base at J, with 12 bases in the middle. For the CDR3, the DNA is TGTGCCAGCAGCGTGGGGGCATCGGTTAACTATGGCTACACCTTC. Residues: CASSVGASVNYGYTF.

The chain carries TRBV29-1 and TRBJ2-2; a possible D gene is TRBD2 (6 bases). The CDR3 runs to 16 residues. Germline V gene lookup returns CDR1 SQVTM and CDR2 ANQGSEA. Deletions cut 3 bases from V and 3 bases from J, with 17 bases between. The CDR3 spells CSVEGGNAWDTGELFF. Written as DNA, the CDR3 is TGCAGCGTTGAGGGGGGAAATGCCTGGGACACCGGGGAGCTGTTTTTT.

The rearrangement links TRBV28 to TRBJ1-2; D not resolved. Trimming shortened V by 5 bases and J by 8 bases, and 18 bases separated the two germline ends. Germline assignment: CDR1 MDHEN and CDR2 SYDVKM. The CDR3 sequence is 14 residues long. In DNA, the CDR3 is TGTGCCAGCAGTCCACCGACTGGGCCGAGGGGCTACACCTTC. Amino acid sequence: CASSPPTGPRGYTF.